Given below is one TCR beta chain in context. Antigen unknown. The data originate from a study of PD-1 blockade in classical Hodgkin lymphoma. Regarding the study as a whole: Sources of repertoire differences remain undefined, possibly disease activity or prior therapy. Healthy donors reportedly exceeded newly diagnosed patients in baseline TCR diversity. Significantly greater TCR diversity emerged by C4D1 in CD4+ cells but not CD8+ cells. Individuals initiating nivolumab under 1 year after ASCT were excluded.

Some clones are missing from TCRdb's copy, which holds only in-frame ones; the method was immunoSEQ multiplex PCR. The sample records tens of thousands of clones, 87% being singletons. Time point defined: cycle 4 day 1 (C4D1), after more than five weeks of nivolumab. With no exception, relapse followed autologous stem cell transplantation in all patients, and brentuximab vedotin exposure varied. The source of this sequence is a human donor with classical Hodgkin lymphoma. Sequenced here: peripheral blood mononuclear cells (PBMCs), sampled before the fourth cycle of nivolumab.

The CDR3 protein is CASSSPTGYNEQFF. The CDR3 DNA is TGTGCCAGCAGCTCCCCGACGGGCTACAATGAGCAGTTCTTC. The chain recombines TRBV4-2 with TRBJ2-1; D uncertain. The V end was cut by 5 bases, the J end by 3 bases, with 11 bases between. This CDR3 is built from 14 residues. The V gene's germline CDR1 is LGHNA and CDR2 YNFKEQ.